This passage covers 13 T cell receptor beta chains from one sample sequenced in a study of OX40 agonist ivuxolimab in advanced cancers. Sequencing was performed with immunoSEQ multiplex PCR; in TCRdb, only in-frame clones are kept and a portion is missing. The top ten hold 0.25% to 0.3% of the sample, which has under 140,000 clones, roughly 87% seen once. Source: CD4+ or CD8+ T cells sorted from blood, taken in a trial of the OX40 agonist ivuxolimab. The receptor set was obtained from an adult with an advanced solid tumor such as melanoma, head and neck, liver or kidney cancer.

The chain couples TRBV6-1 to TRBJ2-7; unclear D gene. Trimming took off 7 bases at V and 2 bases at J, with 18 bases between the two ends. The CDR3 sequence is 15 residues long. Looked up from germline, CDR1 is MNHNS and CDR2 is SASEGT. Here the CDR3 reads CASTSRVQATYEQYF. CDR3 DNA sequence: TGTGCCAGCACCAGCCGGGTCCAGGCTACCTACGAGCAGTACTTC.

The chain has TRBV6-1 and TRBJ2-1; D call uncertain. The CDR3 length is 13 residues. V dropped 3 bases and J dropped 6 bases, with 9 bases sitting between them. Germline V gene sequence: CDR1 MNHNS, CDR2 SASEGT. The CDR3 DNA reads TGTGCCAGCAGTGATACGCAGTTCAATGAGCAGTTCTTC. Translated: CASSDTQFNEQFF.

V gene TRBV9 combines with J gene TRBJ2-3, with 8 bases lining up with TRBD1. This CDR3 comprises 17 residues. The germline CDR1 and CDR2 sequences are SGDLS and YYNGEE. The ends lost 4 bases at V and 3 bases at J; junction bases unmatched: 13. CDR3 region: CASSQGRAGGATDTQYF. The CDR3 coding sequence is TGTGCCAGCAGCCAAGGTAGGGCAGGGGGCGCGACAGATACGCAGTATTTT.

This clone appeared a single time. The chain employs TRBV4-3 and TRBJ1-2; D perhaps matches TRBD1 (6 bases). V was shortened by 1 base and J by 7 bases, with 16 bases between the two germline ends. From germline, CDR1 is LGHNA and CDR2 YSLEER. This CDR3 region has 15 residues. The CDR3 loop is CASSQGNLQGGGYTF. DNA of the CDR3: TGCGCCAGCAGCCAAGGAAACCTCCAAGGGGGTGGCTACACCTTC.

The chain is built from TRBV19 and TRBJ2-6; D is uncertain. Trimming pared 3 bases from V and 0 bases from J, leaving 6 bases between. Germline V gives CDR1 LNHDA, CDR2 SQIVND (reference sequence). The length of the CDR3 is 15 residues. This CDR3 reads CASSMSTSGANVLTF. The CDR3 DNA sequence: TGTGCCAGTAGTATGAGTACCTCTGGGGCCAACGTCCTGACTTTC.

V gene TRBV19 combines with J gene TRBJ2-6; D ambiguous. V gave up 11 bases and J gave up 0 bases, with 8 bases separating them. CDR3 size: 13 residues. The germline CDR1 and CDR2 sequences are LNHDA and SQIVND (reference sequence). Here the CDR3 reads CAGSSSGANVLTF. As DNA, the CDR3 is TGTGCCGGCAGTTCCTCTGGGGCCAACGTCCTGACTTTC. The whole variable domain, remainder taken from reference TRBV19 and TRBJ2-6, is DGGITQSPKYLFRKEGQNVTLSCEQNLNHDAMYWYRQDPGQGLRLIYYSQIVNDFQKGDIAEGYSVSREKKESFPLTVTSAQKNPTAFYLCAGSSSGANVLTFGAGSRLTVL.

The chain uses TRBV11-3 and TRBJ2-3; D gene unclear. CDR1 and CDR2 (germline): SGHNT, YENEEA. V dropped 4 bases and J dropped 4 bases, with 6 bases sitting between them. CDR3 length: 12 amino acids. The CDR3 here is CASSSASDTQYF. In DNA, the CDR3 is TGTGCCAGCAGCTCCGCTTCAGATACGCAGTATTTT.

The rearrangement links TRBV19 to TRBJ2-2; no clear D. Per germline, CDR1 LNHDA and CDR2 SQIVND (reference sequence). CDR3 size: 14 residues. V was pared by 3 bases and J by 10 bases, with 15 bases between. The CDR3 is CASSIGLAWQELFF. CDR3 nucleotide sequence: TGTGCCAGTAGTATCGGGCTCGCGTGGCAGGAGCTGTTTTTT.

The chain's CDR3 is CAISEGTEAFF. The CDR3 DNA reads TGTGCCATCAGTGAGGGGACTGAAGCTTTCTTT. The chain is built from TRBV10-3 and TRBJ1-1; D ambiguous. Germline V gene lookup returns CDR1 ENHRY and CDR2 SYGVKD. This CDR3 contains 11 residues. Trimming took off 2 bases at V and 5 bases at J, with 3 bases between the two ends.

The gene calls are TRBV7-2 and TRBJ2-7; possibly TRBD1 or TRBD2 for D (5 bases each). Germline CDR1 reads SGHTA; CDR2 reads FQGNSA. The V end lost 5 bases, the J end lost 6 bases, and 20 bases lay between the germline ends. This CDR3 is built from 15 residues. The CDR3 is CASSRRGGQGSEQYF. The CDR3 nucleotides are TGTGCCAGCAGCCGCCGAGGCGGGCAGGGTAGCGAGCAGTACTTC.

V gene TRBV6-1 combines with J gene TRBJ2-7; 7 nucleotides align to TRBD2. V was pared by 2 bases and J by 6 bases, with 13 bases of the junction left unmatched. Germline CDR1 and CDR2: MNHNS and SASEGT. This CDR3 region has 16 residues. The CDR3 reads CASSERGIGGGGEQYF. In nucleotides, the CDR3 is TGTGCCAGCAGTGAAAGAGGTATTGGCGGGGGAGGCGAGCAGTACTTC.

CDR3 sequence (DNA): TGTGCCAGCAGCCCCGACAGATACGAGCAGTACTTC. This gives the protein CASSPDRYEQYF. The rearrangement uses TRBV5-4 and TRBJ2-7; possibly TRBD1 for D (5 bases). Between the trimmed V and J ends, which lost 4 bases and 4 bases, there was a span of 9 bases. The CDR3 loop spans 12 amino acids. The V gene's germline CDR1 is SGHNT and CDR2 YYREEE (reference sequence). Full variable domain (missing parts from reference TRBV5-4 and TRBJ2-7): ETGVTQSPTHLIKTRGQQVTLRCSSQSGHNTVSWYQQALGQGPQFIFQYYREEENGRGNFPPRFSGLQFPNYSSELNVNALELDDSALYLCASSPDRYEQYFGPGTRLTVT.

This sequence joins TRBV2 and TRBJ2-2; unclear D gene. The germline CDR1 and CDR2 sequences are SNHLY and FYNNEI. Trimming shortened V by 3 bases and J by 4 bases, and 12 bases separated the two germline ends. CDR3 length: 15 amino acids. Here the CDR3 reads CASSEIGQSTGELFF. The CDR3 region has the DNA TGTGCCAGCAGTGAGATTGGTCAGTCCACCGGGGAGCTGTTTTTT.